This TCR beta chain was sequenced during a study of T cell responses to AZD1222 COVID-19 vaccine. Study outcomes and limitations: Reportedly, nearly half of unique spike TCRs recognized epitopes outside B.1.351/B.1.1.7 mutations.

The CDR3 runs 15 residues. Per the germline V gene, CDR1 is KGHSH and CDR2 is LQKENI. V dropped 2 bases and J dropped 1 base, with 11 bases sitting between them. Only in-frame clones appear in the TCRdb table, and some are missing; sequencing was by immunoSEQ multiplex PCR. The data hold about 48,000 clones, with approximately 90% observed a single time. The study pooled second doses at about 4 or about 12 weeks. Of note for this clone: The antigen is not known.

This sequence joins TRBV18 and TRBJ1-1; D ambiguous. The origin of this receptor is an adult who received the AZD1222 COVID-19 vaccine. The material was peripheral blood, obtained 28 days after the second AZD1222 dose. The CDR3 nucleotides read TGTGCCAGCTCACCAACCCGTGGAGCGAACACTGAAGCTTTCTTT. Its translation: CASSPTRGANTEAFF. Full variable domain (outside the CDR3, taken from reference TRBV18 and TRBJ1-1): NAGVMQNPRHLVRRRGQEARLRCSPMKGHSHVYWYRQLPEEGLKFMVYLQKENIIDESGMPKERFSAEFPKEGPSILRIQQVVRGDSAAYFCASSPTRGANTEAFFGQGTRLTVV.